This T cell receptor (beta chain) is drawn from a study of cytomegalovirus exposure and HLA in healthy donors. In the case of this clone: Its target is not known.

This CDR3 is built from 16 residues. The V and J ends lost 3 bases and 4 bases, in that order; junction bases with no gene match: 9. Both 60 Vbeta primers and 13 Jbeta primers went into the PCR. The repertoire was sequenced with immunoSEQ multiplex PCR; TCRdb's copy has only in-frame clones and lacks some. The sample holds roughly 97,000 clones, about 80% seen once. Broader study findings: Cytomegalovirus status, reportedly, was diagnosed with high specificity and sensitivity by the classifier.

Sequenced: PBMCs. This chain connects TRBV23-1 to TRBJ1-3; 7 bases fit TRBD1. TRBV23-1 is known as an ORF, though its function is uncertain. This receptor was taken from a woman under 30 in good health and CMV-seropositive. As DNA, the CDR3 is TGCGCCAGCAGTCAGGGGGACAGTGCGCAAGGAAACACCATATATTTT. The encoded protein is CASSQGDSAQGNTIYF.